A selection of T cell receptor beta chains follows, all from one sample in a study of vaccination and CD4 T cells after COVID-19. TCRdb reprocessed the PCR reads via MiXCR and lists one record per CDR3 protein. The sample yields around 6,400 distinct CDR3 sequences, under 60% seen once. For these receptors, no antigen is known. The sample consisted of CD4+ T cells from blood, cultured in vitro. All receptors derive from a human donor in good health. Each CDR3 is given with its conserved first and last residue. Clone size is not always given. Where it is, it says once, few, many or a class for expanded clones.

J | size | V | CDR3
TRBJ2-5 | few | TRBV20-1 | CSANIAGGQETQYF
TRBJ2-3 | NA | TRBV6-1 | CASQTGGTDTQYF
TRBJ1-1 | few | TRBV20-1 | CSADPTGNTEAFF
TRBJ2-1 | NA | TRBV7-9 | CASSLPQGRTSGGAPTSSYNEQFF
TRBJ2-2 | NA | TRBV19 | CASTQGGTSNTGELFF
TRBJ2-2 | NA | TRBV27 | CASSLGGSTGELFF
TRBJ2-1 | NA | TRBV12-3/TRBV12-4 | CASSPSGGVSYNEQFF
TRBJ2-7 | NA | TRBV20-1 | CSAPPEDGSSYEQYF
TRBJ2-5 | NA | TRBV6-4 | CASLISGRRETQYF
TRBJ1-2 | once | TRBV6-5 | CASSYWGGRDYGYTF
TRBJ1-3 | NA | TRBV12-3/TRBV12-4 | CAPPLGGNTIYF
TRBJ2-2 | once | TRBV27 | CVSSLLWLTAGELFF
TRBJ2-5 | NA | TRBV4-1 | CASSQEARGGGRETQYF
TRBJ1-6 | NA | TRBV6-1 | CASSVQGANSPLHF
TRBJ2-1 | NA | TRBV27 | CASKTPYNEQFF
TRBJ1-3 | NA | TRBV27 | CASSLNGAGILSGNTIYF
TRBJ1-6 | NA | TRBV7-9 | CASSPRQGTSPLHF
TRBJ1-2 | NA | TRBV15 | CATSYFRGQGAYTF
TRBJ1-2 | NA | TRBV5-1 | CASSLGGNYGYTF
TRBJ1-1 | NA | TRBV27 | CASSILPGQGSTEAFF
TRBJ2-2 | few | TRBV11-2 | CASSAQGARTGELFF
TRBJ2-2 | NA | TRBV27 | CASSYDPAFTGELFF
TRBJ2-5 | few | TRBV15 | CATSRSPGLKEETQYF
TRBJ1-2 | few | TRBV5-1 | CASSSGNYGYTF
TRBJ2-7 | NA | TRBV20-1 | CSAKSGLAGVEQYF
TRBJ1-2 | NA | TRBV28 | CASSSPAEANYGYTF
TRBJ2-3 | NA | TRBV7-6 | CASSQTGPSSADTQYF
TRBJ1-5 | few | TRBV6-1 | CASSDREYQPQHF
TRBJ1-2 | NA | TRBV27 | CASSLSGQGARGYTF